This T cell receptor beta chain was captured by sequencing in a study of blood T cells in healthy people across ages (dated by TCRdb to 2015 to 2017). About the study as a whole: In model experiments, roughly one uniquely barcoded TCR beta cDNA molecule per two T cells was captured by template switching. Using the same blood draw, the study looked at two additional independent replicas of 1 million unique cDNA reads for two donors, one aged 18 to 30 and the other aged 80 or older. The donors were divided into four age groups: young (average roughly 15 years), middle-aged (approximately 41), aged (around 59) and long-lived (roughly 82). To track age-related changes in TCR beta repertoire diversity, the study relied on deep sequencing normalized with unique cDNA molecular identifiers.

The library was obtained by 5' RACE. The sequencing machine was an Illumina HiSeq 2500. A second PCR of roughly 7 to 11 cycles was performed with a sample-barcoded 5' primer and a J-beta primer mix. Each TCR beta cDNA molecule received a unique molecular identifier from a template-switch 5' adaptor carrying 12 random nucleotides. Each sample yielded at least 2.5 million CDR3-containing paired-end reads. First-strand cDNA synthesis was performed from all RNA using the Mint cDNA synthesis kit, with priming by a TRBC-specific oligonucleotide. Following uracil-DNA glycosylase treatment, a first 18-cycle PCR with universal primers M1SS and BC2_uni_R was performed on all cDNA. Per the authors' processing: For normalization, 1 million high-quality reads were randomly selected from each sample, with every read carrying a distinct molecular identifier. Reads with shared molecular identifiers were discarded instead of being binned into consensus sequences. MiTCR, with a Q25 quality threshold and the strictest error-elimination algorithm, was used for CDR3 identification, clonotype clustering and error correction. A nonparametric unseen species model using Euler transformation provided a lower-bound estimate of total TCR beta diversity. Clones were called with MiXCR by TCRdb after fastp trimmed the public reads at Q25, and only in-frame beta chains were retained. A single entry per CDR3 protein holds the most common genes and DNA from its merged rows. The V and J calls, along with clone size, are taken from TCRdb and not from the paper's own processing. A total of approximately 760,000 distinct CDR3 sequences appear in this sample, more than 20% of them only once. The ten most abundant clones make up 9.4% of the sample.

The cysteine opens and the phenylalanine closes a CDR3 of 12 amino acids. Of the read, only the CDR3 DNA is kept; its 36 bases are in frame from base 1. CDR1 DFQATT and CDR2 SNEGSKA were looked up in the germline V gene (reference sequence). V was cut back by 1 base and J by 4 bases, leaving a gap of 7 bases between them. Findings and caveats that apply to the study as a whole: Total diversity estimates from one million sequenced T cells were considered lower bounds and underestimates. The long-lived group showed more naive CD4+ T cells, fewer expanded clones and increased TCR diversity than the aged group, suggesting age selection. Because profiling used bulk unsorted PBMCs, naive and antigen-experienced compartments could not be compared conclusively. As age increased, observed TCR beta diversity per million T cells dropped in a roughly linear way, and a significant reduction was already evident by age around 41. Because the CMV infection status of the donors was unknown, age-related changes in expanded clonotypes may potentially have been confounded. Observed TCR beta diversity correlated strongly with the percentage of naive T cells measured by flow cytometry.

Note on this clonotype: The antigen it binds to is not known. Base qualities are not at hand, and no much larger clone is one base apart.

Systemically healthy Caucasian individuals from Russia, some 38 in total and aged about 6 to 90 years, were included as donors. Roughly 9 milliliters of peripheral blood were drawn from each donor into EDTA-treated Vacutainer tubes. Ficoll-Paque density-gradient centrifugation was used to isolate PBMCs, with at least 6.5 million per sample. Total RNA was extracted from PBMCs with Trizol reagent, with at least 6 micrograms obtained per sample. The percentages of naive CD45RAhigh/CD27high T cells were determined by flow cytometry on a PBMC aliquot from every donor. Another study also made use of these data, one on T cells of mothers and their children. Looking at the second paper: The donors were nine systemically healthy Caucasian individuals, made up of three mothers and their six children. cDNA synthesis used all of the extracted RNA, with roughly 1.5 ug of RNA in each 15 ul reaction. In the second PCR, the M1S primer introduced both the sample barcodes and 2-4 random nucleotides. More than 9 million TCR beta CDR3 reads were obtained from each mother, and some 3.3 million reads were obtained from each child. TCR recombination output is similarly shaped by thymic selection in related and unrelated pairs, with a minor effect exerted by inherited differences. Normalized repertoire overlap was always slightly but never significantly higher in related than unrelated mother-child pairs. No persistent microchimeric T cell clones were found, with a detection sensitivity of around 100 clones per million clonotypes. To look for features that set related mother-child pairs apart from unrelated individuals, the researchers ran deep NGS to compare the TCR beta repertoires of mothers and children. The mean age was 40 +/- 4 years for the mothers and around 10 +/- 4 years for the children. After adapters were ligated using NEBNext reagents, the libraries underwent 100+100 nt paired-end sequencing on an Illumina HiSeq 2000. To prevent cross-contamination, the mother and child libraries were prepared a month apart and were sequenced in separate runs. Between 500,000 and 2,000,000 distinct TCR beta clonotypes were identified per donor. Naive TCR beta clonotypes were estimated from low-frequency clonotypes matched to each donor's FACS-determined naive share, without sorting.

Specimen: blood. The chain is made from TRBV20-1 and TRBJ1-2, with no reliable assignment of the D segment. The TCR sequence derives from a boy aged 5-17 years in good health. The sequenced DNA is TGCAGTGCTAGAGGAGATCTCTATGGCTACACCTTC. Protein translation: CSARGDLYGYTF.